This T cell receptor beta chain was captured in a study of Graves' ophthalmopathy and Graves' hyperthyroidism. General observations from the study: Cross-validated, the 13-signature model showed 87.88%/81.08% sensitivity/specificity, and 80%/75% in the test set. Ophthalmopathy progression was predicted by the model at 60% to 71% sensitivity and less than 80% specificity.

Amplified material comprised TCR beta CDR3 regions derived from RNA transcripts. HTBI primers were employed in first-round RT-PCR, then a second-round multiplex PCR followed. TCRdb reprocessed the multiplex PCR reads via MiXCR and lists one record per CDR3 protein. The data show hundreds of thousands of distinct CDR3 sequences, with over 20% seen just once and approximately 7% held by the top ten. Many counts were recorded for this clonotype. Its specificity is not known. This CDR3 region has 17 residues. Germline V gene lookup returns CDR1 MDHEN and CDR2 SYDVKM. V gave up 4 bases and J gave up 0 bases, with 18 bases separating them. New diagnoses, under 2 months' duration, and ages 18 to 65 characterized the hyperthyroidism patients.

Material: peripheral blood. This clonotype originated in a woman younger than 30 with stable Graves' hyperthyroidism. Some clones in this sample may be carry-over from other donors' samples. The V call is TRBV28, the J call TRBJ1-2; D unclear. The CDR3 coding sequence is TGTGCCAGCAGTTCGGAACCGGGAACCTCAGCTAACTATGGCTACACCTTC. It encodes CASSSEPGTSANYGYTF.